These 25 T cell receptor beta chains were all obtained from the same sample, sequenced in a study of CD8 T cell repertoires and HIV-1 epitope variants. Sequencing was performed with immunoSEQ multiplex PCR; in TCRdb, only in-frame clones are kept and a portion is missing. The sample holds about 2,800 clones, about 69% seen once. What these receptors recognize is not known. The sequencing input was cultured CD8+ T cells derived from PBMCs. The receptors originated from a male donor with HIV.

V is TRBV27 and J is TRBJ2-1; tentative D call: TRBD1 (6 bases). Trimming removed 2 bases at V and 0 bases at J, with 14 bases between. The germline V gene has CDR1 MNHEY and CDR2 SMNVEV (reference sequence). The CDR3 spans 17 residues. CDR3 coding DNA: TGTGCCAGCAGTTTAAAACAGGGTGAGGGCTCCTACAATGAGCAGTTCTTC. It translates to CASSLKQGEGSYNEQFF.

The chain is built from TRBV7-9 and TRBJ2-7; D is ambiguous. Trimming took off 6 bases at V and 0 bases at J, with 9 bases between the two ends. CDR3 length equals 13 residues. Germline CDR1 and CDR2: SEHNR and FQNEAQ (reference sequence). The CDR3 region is CASSPRTSYEQYF. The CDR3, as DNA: TGTGCCAGCAGTCCCCGAACCTCCTACGAGCAGTACTTC.

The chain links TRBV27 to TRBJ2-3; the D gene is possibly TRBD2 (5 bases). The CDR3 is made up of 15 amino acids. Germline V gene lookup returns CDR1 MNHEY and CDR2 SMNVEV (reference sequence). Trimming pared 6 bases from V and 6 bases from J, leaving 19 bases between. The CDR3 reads CASSTSGPRWDTQYF. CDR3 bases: TGTGCCAGCAGCACCAGCGGCCCCAGGTGGGATACGCAGTATTTT.

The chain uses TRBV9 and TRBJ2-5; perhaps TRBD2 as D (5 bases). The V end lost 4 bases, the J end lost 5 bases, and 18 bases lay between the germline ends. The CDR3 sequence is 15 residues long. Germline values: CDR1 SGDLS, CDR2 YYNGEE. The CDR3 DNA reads TGTGCCAGCAGCCCCCGTTATCCCTCGGGGGAGACCCAGTACTTC. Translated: CASSPRYPSGETQYF.

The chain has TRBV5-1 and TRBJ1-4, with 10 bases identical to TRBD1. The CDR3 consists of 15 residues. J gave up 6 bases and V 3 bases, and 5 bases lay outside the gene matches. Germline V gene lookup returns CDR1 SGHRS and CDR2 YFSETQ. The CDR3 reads CASSWFGTGDEKLFF. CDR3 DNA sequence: TGCGCCAGCAGCTGGTTTGGGACAGGGGATGAAAAACTGTTTTTT.

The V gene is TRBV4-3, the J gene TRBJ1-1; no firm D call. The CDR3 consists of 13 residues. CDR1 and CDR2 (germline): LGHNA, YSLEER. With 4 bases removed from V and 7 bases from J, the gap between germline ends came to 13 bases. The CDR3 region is CASSPSGPFEAFF. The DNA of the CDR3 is TGCGCCAGCAGCCCCTCCGGGCCCTTTGAAGCTTTCTTT.

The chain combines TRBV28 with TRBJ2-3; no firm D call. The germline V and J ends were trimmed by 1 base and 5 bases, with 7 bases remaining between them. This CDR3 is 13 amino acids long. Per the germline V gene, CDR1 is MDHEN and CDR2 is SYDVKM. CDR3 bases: TGTGCCAGCAGTTTATTGGGCGGAGATACGCAGTATTTT. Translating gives CASSLLGGDTQYF.

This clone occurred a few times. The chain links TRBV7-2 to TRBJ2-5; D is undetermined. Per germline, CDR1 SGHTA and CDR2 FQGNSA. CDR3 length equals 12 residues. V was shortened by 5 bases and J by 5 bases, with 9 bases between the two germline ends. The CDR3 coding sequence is TGTGCCAGCAGCCCAGAGGCGGAGACCCAGTACTTC. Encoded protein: CASSPEAETQYF. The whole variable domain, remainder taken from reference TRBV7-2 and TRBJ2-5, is GAGVSQSPSNKVTEKGKDVELRCDPISGHTALYWYRQSLGQGLEFLIYFQGNSAPDKSGLPSDRFSAERTGGSVSTLTIQRTQQEDSAVYLCASSPEAETQYFGPGTRLLVL.

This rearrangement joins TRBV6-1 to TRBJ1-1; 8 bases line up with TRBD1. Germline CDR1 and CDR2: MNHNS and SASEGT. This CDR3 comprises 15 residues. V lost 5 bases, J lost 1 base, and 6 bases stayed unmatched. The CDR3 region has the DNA TGTGCCAGCAGTCTCCACGGGACAGGGAACACTGAAGCTTTCTTT. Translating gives CASSLHGTGNTEAFF.

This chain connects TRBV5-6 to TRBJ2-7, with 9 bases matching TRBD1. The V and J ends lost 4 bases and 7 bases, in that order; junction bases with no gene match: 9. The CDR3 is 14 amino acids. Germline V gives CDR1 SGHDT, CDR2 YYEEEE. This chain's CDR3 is CASSVTGGSGEQYF. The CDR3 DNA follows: TGTGCCAGCAGCGTAACAGGGGGCTCGGGGGAGCAGTACTTC.

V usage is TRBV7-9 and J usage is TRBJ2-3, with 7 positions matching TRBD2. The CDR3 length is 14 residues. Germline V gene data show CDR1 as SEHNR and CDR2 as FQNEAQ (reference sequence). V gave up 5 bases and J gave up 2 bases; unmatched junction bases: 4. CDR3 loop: CASSPSGNTDTQYF. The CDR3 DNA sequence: TGTGCCAGCAGCCCGAGCGGGAACACAGATACGCAGTATTTT.

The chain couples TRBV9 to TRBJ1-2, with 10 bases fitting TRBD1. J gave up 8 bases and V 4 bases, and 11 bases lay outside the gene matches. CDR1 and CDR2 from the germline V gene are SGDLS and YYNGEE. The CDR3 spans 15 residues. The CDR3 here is CASSPDPTGGRGYTF. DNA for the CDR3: TGTGCCAGCAGCCCAGACCCGACAGGGGGCAGGGGCTACACCTTC.

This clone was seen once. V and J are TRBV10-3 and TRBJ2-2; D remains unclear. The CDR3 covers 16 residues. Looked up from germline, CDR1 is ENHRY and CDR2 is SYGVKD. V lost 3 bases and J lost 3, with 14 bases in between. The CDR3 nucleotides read TGTGCCATCAGTGACGAGGTCCCTTCTGACACCGGGGAGCTGTTTTTT. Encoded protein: CAISDEVPSDTGELFF.

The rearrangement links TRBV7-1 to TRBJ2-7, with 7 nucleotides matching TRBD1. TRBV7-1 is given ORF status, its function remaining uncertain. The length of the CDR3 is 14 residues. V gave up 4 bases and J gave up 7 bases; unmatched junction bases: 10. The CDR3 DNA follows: TGTGCCAGCAGCTTGGGACAGTACCTTCGTGAGCAGTACTTC. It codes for CASSLGQYLREQYF.

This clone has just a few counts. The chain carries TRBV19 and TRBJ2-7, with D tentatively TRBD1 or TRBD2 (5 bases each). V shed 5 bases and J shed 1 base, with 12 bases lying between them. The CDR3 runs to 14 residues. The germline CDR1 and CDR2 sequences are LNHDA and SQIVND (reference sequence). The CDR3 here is CASSPWGGSYEQYF. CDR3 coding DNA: TGTGCCAGTAGTCCCTGGGGCGGGTCCTACGAGCAGTACTTC.

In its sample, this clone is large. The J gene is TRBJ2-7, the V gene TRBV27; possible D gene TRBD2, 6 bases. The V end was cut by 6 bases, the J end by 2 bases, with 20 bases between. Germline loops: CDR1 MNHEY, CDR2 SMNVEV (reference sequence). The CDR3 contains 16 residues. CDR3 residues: CASSLTSGTFAYEQYF. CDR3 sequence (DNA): TGTGCCAGCAGCTTAACCTCAGGGACTTTCGCCTACGAGCAGTACTTC.

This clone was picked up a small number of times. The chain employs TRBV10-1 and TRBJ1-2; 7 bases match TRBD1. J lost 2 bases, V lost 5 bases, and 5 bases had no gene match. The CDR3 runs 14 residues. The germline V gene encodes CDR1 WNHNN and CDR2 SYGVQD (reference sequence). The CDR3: CASSKGQRNYGYTF. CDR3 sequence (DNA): TGCGCCAGCAGTAAGGGACAGCGAAACTATGGCTACACCTTC.

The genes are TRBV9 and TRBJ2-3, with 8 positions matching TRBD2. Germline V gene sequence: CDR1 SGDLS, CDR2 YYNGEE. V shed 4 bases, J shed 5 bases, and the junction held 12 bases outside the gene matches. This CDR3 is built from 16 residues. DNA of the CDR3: TGTGCCAGCAGCCCTTTAGCGGGGCCTGTCGGAGATACGCAGTATTTT. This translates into CASSPLAGPVGDTQYF.

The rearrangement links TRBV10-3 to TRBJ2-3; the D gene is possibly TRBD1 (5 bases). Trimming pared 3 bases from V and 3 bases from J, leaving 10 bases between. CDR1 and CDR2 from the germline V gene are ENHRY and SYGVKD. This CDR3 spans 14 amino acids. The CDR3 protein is CAISELGETDTQYF. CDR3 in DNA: TGTGCCATCAGTGAATTAGGGGAAACAGATACGCAGTATTTT.

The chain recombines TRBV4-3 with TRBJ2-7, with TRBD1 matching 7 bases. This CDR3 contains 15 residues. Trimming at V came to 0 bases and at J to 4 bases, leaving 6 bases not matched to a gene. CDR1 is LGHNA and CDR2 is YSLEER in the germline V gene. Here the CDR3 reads CASSQDQSRGYEQYF. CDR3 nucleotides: TGCGCCAGCAGCCAAGACCAATCCAGGGGGTACGAGCAGTACTTC.

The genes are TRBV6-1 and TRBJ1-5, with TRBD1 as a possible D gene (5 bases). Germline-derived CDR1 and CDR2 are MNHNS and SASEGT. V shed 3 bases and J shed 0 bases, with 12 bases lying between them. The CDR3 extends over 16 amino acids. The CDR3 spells CASSENRIYSNQPQHF. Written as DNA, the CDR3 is TGTGCCAGCAGTGAGAACAGGATCTATAGCAATCAGCCCCAGCATTTT.

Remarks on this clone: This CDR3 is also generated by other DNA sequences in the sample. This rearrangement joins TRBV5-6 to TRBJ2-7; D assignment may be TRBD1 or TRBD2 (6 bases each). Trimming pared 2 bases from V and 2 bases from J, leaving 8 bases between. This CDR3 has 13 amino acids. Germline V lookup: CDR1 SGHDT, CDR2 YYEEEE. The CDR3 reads CASSLGGTYEQYF. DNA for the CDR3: TGTGCCAGCAGCTTAGGGGGGACCTACGAGCAGTACTTC.

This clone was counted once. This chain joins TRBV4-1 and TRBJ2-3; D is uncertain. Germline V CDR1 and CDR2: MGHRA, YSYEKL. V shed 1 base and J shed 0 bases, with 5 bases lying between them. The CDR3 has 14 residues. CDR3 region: CASSQASSTDTQYF. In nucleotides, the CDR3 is TGCGCCAGCAGCCAAGCTTCTAGCACAGATACGCAGTATTTT.

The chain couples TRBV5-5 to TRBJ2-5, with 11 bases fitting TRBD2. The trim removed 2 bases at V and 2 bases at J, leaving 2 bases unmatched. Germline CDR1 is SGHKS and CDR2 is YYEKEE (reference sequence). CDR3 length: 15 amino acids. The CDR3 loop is CASSFSSGGQETQYF. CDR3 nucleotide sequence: TGTGCCAGCAGCTTTTCTAGCGGGGGGCAAGAGACCCAGTACTTC.

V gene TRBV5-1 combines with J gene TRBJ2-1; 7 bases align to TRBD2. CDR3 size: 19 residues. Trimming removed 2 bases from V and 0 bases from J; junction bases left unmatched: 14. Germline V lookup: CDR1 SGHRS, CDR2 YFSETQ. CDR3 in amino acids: CASSFGSSSGASSYNEQFF. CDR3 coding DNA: TGCGCCAGCAGCTTTGGGAGCTCGAGCGGGGCGAGCTCCTACAATGAGCAGTTCTTC.